One T cell receptor beta chain is described in this entry. This sample was included in a study of blood T cell repertoires in COVID-19. In the study's own analysis: For nucleated cells, counts were estimated from reference gene primer amplification. Sequenced by immunoSEQ multiplex PCR; TCRdb stores in-frame clones only, minus some. Clonal size and the V and J genes are those of that table, whereas D and trimming came from the DNA. The sample contains about 220,000 clones, approximately 80% of which appear only once. Trimming removed 7 bases from V and 1 base from J, with 19 bases in between. The CDR3 covers 15 residues. Germline values: CDR1 SQVTM, CDR2 ANQGSEA.

The chain combines TRBV29-1 with TRBJ1-1; TRBD1 is a possible D gene (6 bases). The sample consisted of peripheral blood. This sequence originates from a human donor in a cohort sampled during active COVID-19. The CDR3 coding sequence is TGCAGCGCCGAAGGGGGAAGGGGATGGAACACTGAAGCTTTCTTT. Translating gives CSAEGGRGWNTEAFF.